One sample yielded the 32 T cell receptor beta chains listed below, sequenced in a study of human T cells and chemical hapten exposure. It was from unfractionated whole blood that total RNA was extracted. Each CDR3 protein gets one entry after TCRdb re-called the 5' RACE reads with MiXCR. The sample has about 140,000 distinct CDR3 sequences, approximately 4% seen once. Source of these receptors: a female donor in good health.

This clonotype has at least ten counts. The rearrangement joins TRBV24-1 to TRBJ2-7; D perhaps matches TRBD2 (6 bases). The germline gives CDR1 KGHDR, CDR2 SFDVKD. The CDR3 runs 16 residues. The ends were cut back, 5 bases at V and 6 bases at J, with 22 bases in the middle. The CDR3 here is CATSAVIRDCSSEQYF. DNA for the CDR3: TGTGCCACCAGTGCGGTTATCCGGGACTGTAGTTCCGAGCAGTACTTC.

This clonotype was detected many times. V usage is TRBV7-9 and J usage is TRBJ2-3, with 8 bases that match TRBD2. This CDR3 has 15 amino acids. Germline V gene data show CDR1 as SEHNR and CDR2 as FQNEAQ (reference sequence). Losses at the gene ends were 6 bases for V and 4 bases for J; bases not matched to a gene: 9. The DNA for the CDR3 is TGTGCCAGCAGTACGTACGGGGGGGCCGCAGATACGCAGTATTTT. Translation: CASSTYGGAADTQYF.

The chain uses TRBV12-3 or TRBV12-4 and TRBJ2-7; the D gene could be TRBD1 or TRBD2 (5 bases each). The CDR3 totals 15 residues. V was clipped by 4 bases and J by 6 bases, with 19 bases between them. The CDR3 DNA follows: TGTGCCAGCAGTTACGCCGGGATTAGGGGTAGCGAGCAGTACTTC. It yields the protein CASSYAGIRGSEQYF.

The chain employs TRBV27 and TRBJ2-7; no clear D. V lost 2 bases and J lost 4, with 12 bases in between. The CDR3 runs 14 residues. Germline lookup yields CDR1 MNHEY and CDR2 SMNVEV (reference sequence). CDR3 sequence: CASSLLGAGYEQYF. The CDR3 DNA sequence: TGTGCCAGCAGTTTACTGGGCGCCGGATACGAGCAGTACTTC.

This clonotype was observed many times. This chain links TRBV7-3 with TRBJ1-3; 8 bases line up with TRBD1. This CDR3 region has 16 residues. Germline lookup yields CDR1 SGHTA and CDR2 FQGTGA. J was trimmed by 4 bases and V by 1 base; bases with no gene match: 6. Written as DNA, the CDR3 is TGTGCCAGCAGCTTAAGTGGACAGGGTTCAGGAAACACCATATATTTT. It codes for CASSLSGQGSGNTIYF. The variable domain in full, completed from reference TRBV7-3 and TRBJ1-3, reads GAGVSQTPSNKVTEKGKYVELRCDPISGHTALYWYRQSLGQGPEFLIYFQGTGAADDSGLPNDRFFAVRPEGSVSTLKIQRTERGDSAVYLCASSLSGQGSGNTIYFGEGSWLTVV.

This clonotype has a count of ten or more. The chain employs TRBV12-5 and TRBJ1-1; TRBD1 might be the D (6 bases). V gave up 1 base and J gave up 1 base, with 16 bases separating them. CDR1 and CDR2 from the germline V gene are LGHNT and FRNRAP. This CDR3 contains 17 residues. This chain's CDR3 is CASGLEKGGRSNTEAFF. CDR3 coding DNA: TGTGCTAGTGGTTTGGAAAAAGGGGGACGGTCGAACACTGAAGCTTTCTTT.

This clonotype came up many times. This chain joins TRBV7-3 and TRBJ2-2; D may be TRBD1 or TRBD2 (5 bases each). Germline V gene sequence: CDR1 SGHTA, CDR2 FQGTGA. The germline V and J ends were trimmed by 1 base and 4 bases, with 13 bases remaining between them. This CDR3 is 16 amino acids long. The CDR3 is CASSLKGPSGTGELFF. The DNA for the CDR3 is TGTGCCAGCAGCTTAAAGGGACCTTCGGGCACCGGGGAGCTGTTTTTT.

The chain recombines TRBV5-1 with TRBJ1-1; D perhaps matches TRBD1 (6 bases). CDR3 length equals 14 residues. Trimming stripped 4 bases from V and 1 base from J, with 11 bases between. CDR1 SGHRS and CDR2 YFSETQ come from the germline V gene. Here the CDR3 reads CASSKDSQNTEAFF. The CDR3 DNA reads TGCGCCAGCAGCAAGGACAGCCAGAACACTGAAGCTTTCTTT.

This clonotype was observed at least ten times. One end of the junction fails to match germline, which may point to a read error. The chain carries TRBV20-1 and TRBJ1-1; TRBD1 matches 11 bases. This CDR3 is 14 amino acids long. Germline CDR1 and CDR2: DFQATT and SNEGSKA (reference sequence). The CDR3 DNA follows: TGCAGTGCAAGAGAGCGGGACAGGGGGTTTCGAGCTTTCTTT. Amino acids: CSARERDRGFRAFF.

This clonotype was seen many times. This chain joins TRBV12-3 or TRBV12-4 and TRBJ1-2; the match to TRBD1 covers 7 bases. Trimming took 3 bases from V and 1 from J; bases not matched to a gene: 14. The CDR3 extends over 18 amino acids. CDR3 DNA: TGTGCCAGCAGTTTTCAATTCGGACAGGCAGCCTTTAACTATGGCTACACCTTC. Translated, it gives CASSFQFGQAAFNYGYTF.

This clonotype was found a few times. V gene TRBV6-2 or TRBV6-3 combines with J gene TRBJ2-1; 10 positions agree with TRBD1. Germline V gene sequence: CDR1 MNHEY, CDR2 SVGEGT. V shed 5 bases, J shed 9 bases, and the junction held 13 bases outside the gene matches. The CDR3 extends over 16 amino acids. CDR3 region: CASSPQRQGATSEQFF. DNA for the CDR3: TGTGCCAGCAGTCCACAGAGACAGGGGGCTACTAGTGAGCAGTTCTTC.

In its sample, this clonotype was seen many times. V usage is TRBV13 and J usage is TRBJ2-7; 9 bases are a match to TRBD1. This CDR3 comprises 16 residues. Germline V gives CDR1 PRHDT, CDR2 FYEKMQ (reference sequence). V gave up 2 bases and J gave up 0 bases; unmatched junction bases: 5. CDR3 in DNA: TGTGCCAGCAGCTTACGTGACAGGGGGTTCTCCTACGAGCAGTACTTC. This translates into CASSLRDRGFSYEQYF.

Only a few counts were recorded for this clonotype. The chain couples TRBV4-1 to TRBJ1-2, with 8 bases lining up with TRBD1. J was trimmed by 5 bases and V by 0 bases; bases with no gene match: 8. Germline-derived CDR1 and CDR2 are MGHRA and YSYEKL. CDR3 length equals 16 residues. This chain's CDR3 is CASSQEVDRVLYGYTF. In nucleotides, the CDR3 is TGCGCCAGCAGCCAAGAAGTGGACAGGGTACTGTATGGCTACACCTTC.

The table lists this clonotype with many counts. The chain has TRBV6-4 and TRBJ2-1, with a weak D call TRBD1 (6 bases). In germline, CDR1 is MRHNA, CDR2 SNTAGT. The V end was cut by 3 bases, the J end by 9 bases, with 18 bases between. This CDR3 region has 15 residues. This chain's CDR3 is CASSEGQGGHSEQFF. As DNA, the CDR3 is TGTGCCAGCAGTGAGGGTCAAGGGGGACATTCTGAGCAGTTCTTC.

The table lists this clonotype with many counts. The J gene is TRBJ2-1, the V gene TRBV29-1; D remains ambiguous. The CDR3 sequence is 12 residues long. CDR1 is SQVTM, CDR2 ANQGSEA, per germline. The germline V and J ends were trimmed by 6 bases and 4 bases, with 10 bases remaining between them. The chain's CDR3 is CSVADGYNEQFF. The CDR3 DNA is TGCAGCGTGGCGGACGGTTACAATGAGCAGTTCTTC.

This clonotype was detected many times. The rearrangement links TRBV7-2 to TRBJ2-3; D gene uncertain. Germline-derived CDR1 and CDR2 are SGHTA and FQGNSA. The CDR3 contains 15 residues. Trimming left V 3 bases short and J 4 bases short, with 14 bases between. CDR3 DNA: TGTGCCAGCAGCTTTAGTACCGGATGGTCAGATACGCAGTATTTT. Translated, it gives CASSFSTGWSDTQYF.

This clonotype appeared many times. The V and J genes are TRBV6-5 and TRBJ2-7, with 9 positions matching TRBD1. This CDR3 is built from 14 residues. CDR1 is MNHEY and CDR2 is SVGAGI in the germline V gene. With 5 bases clipped from V and 3 bases from J, the junction kept 5 bases outside the gene matches. CDR3 in amino acids: CASSPQGAGYEQYF. In DNA, the CDR3 is TGTGCCAGCAGTCCACAGGGGGCGGGCTACGAGCAGTACTTC.

This clonotype was seen many times. This chain connects TRBV6-1 to TRBJ1-2; the match to TRBD1 covers 7 bases. Germline V gene lookup returns CDR1 MNHNS and CDR2 SASEGT. With V trimmed by 6 bases and J by 6 bases, 4 bases remained unmatched. This CDR3 has 12 amino acids. The CDR3 bases are TGTGCCAGCAGGACAGGGTGGAATGGCTACACCTTC. It is translated as CASRTGWNGYTF.

This clonotype was picked up many times. V gene TRBV5-5 combines with J gene TRBJ1-6; no firm D call. The length of the CDR3 is 16 residues. V lost 7 bases, J lost 2 bases, and 16 bases lay in between. Germline CDR1 SGHKS, CDR2 YYEKEE (reference sequence). DNA for the CDR3: TGTGCCAGCGGGGAGGGTTCAAGCACCTATAATTCACCCCTCCACTTT. Amino acids: CASGEGSSTYNSPLHF.

In this sample, this clonotype turned up many times. The chain employs TRBV12-3 or TRBV12-4 and TRBJ1-1, with unresolved D. V shed 3 bases and J shed 0 bases, with 5 bases lying between them. The CDR3 length is 13 residues. The CDR3 is CASSLVMNTEAFF. As DNA, the CDR3 is TGTGCCAGCAGTTTGGTCATGAACACTGAAGCTTTCTTT.

This clonotype was observed a handful of times. The V and J genes are TRBV4-3 and TRBJ1-4; no firm D call. The V end was cut by 1 base, the J end by 8 bases, with 11 bases between. The CDR3 is made up of 14 amino acids. The germline V gene encodes CDR1 LGHNA and CDR2 YSLEER. CDR3 loop: CASSQVGSSEKLFF. In DNA form, the CDR3 reads TGCGCCAGCAGCCAAGTTGGGAGCTCAGAAAAACTGTTTTTT.

This clonotype was counted at least ten times. This chain links TRBV18 with TRBJ1-1, with TRBD1 matching over 9 bases. CDR3 length: 13 amino acids. CDR1 KGHSH and CDR2 LQKENI come from the germline V gene. Germline trimming cut 4 bases from V and 7 bases from J; bases unmatched to any gene: 4. The CDR3 loop reads CASSLRDRDEAFF. Here the CDR3 DNA reads TGTGCCAGCTCACTCCGGGACAGGGATGAAGCTTTCTTT.

The V call is TRBV20-1, the J call TRBJ1-1; tentatively, D is TRBD1 (6 bases). Germline V gives CDR1 DFQATT, CDR2 SNEGSKA (reference sequence). Between the trimmed V and J ends, which lost 3 bases and 1 base, there was a span of 12 bases. CDR3 length: 14 amino acids. DNA of the CDR3: TGCAGTGCTAGTACGGACAGCCGGAACACTGAAGCTTTCTTT. Translated, it gives CSASTDSRNTEAFF.

The count of this clonotype is one. Being one base from a much bigger clone, this may be a read error. The chain combines TRBV5-1 with TRBJ2-5; D not resolved. Trimming removed 3 bases from V and 1 base from J, with 7 bases in between. The CDR3 extends over 13 amino acids. Germline loops: CDR1 SGHRS, CDR2 YFSETQ. The CDR3 reads CASSWPIQETQYF. The CDR3 bases are TGCGCCAGCAGCTGGCCCATCCAAGAGACCCAGTACTTC.

This clonotype came up many times. The chain uses TRBV5-6 and TRBJ1-1; D not certain. V lost 1 base to trimming and J lost 2 bases, with 12 bases between them. Per germline, CDR1 SGHDT and CDR2 YYEEEE. This CDR3 is built from 15 residues. The chain's CDR3 is CASSLQPFLNTEAFF. As DNA, the CDR3 is TGTGCCAGCAGCTTGCAGCCGTTCCTTAACACTGAAGCTTTCTTT.

This clonotype was detected many times. J is TRBJ1-3 and V is TRBV9; no definite D call. Germline V gives CDR1 SGDLS, CDR2 YYNGEE. Trimming took off 0 bases at V and 0 bases at J, with 7 bases between the two ends. CDR3 size: 15 residues. The DNA of the CDR3 is TGTGCCAGCAGCGTAGAGGCATTCTCTGGAAACACCATATATTTT. This translates into CASSVEAFSGNTIYF.

This clonotype showed up many times. The chain couples TRBV28 to TRBJ1-4; tentatively, D is TRBD1 (6 bases). Germline V gene lookup returns CDR1 MDHEN and CDR2 SYDVKM. This CDR3 has 14 residues. Between the trimmed V and J ends, which lost 5 bases and 15 bases, there was a span of 22 bases. As DNA, the CDR3 is TGTGCCAGCAGTCGTGGAAGACCGGGACAAGAGATGTTTTTT. It codes for CASSRGRPGQEMFF.

Ten or more counts support this clonotype. CDR3 sequence reads: CASSAQAPRGNEQFF. Here the CDR3 DNA reads TGTGCCAGCAGCGCGCAAGCCCCTAGGGGCAATGAGCAGTTCTTC. V gene TRBV9 combines with J gene TRBJ2-1; perhaps TRBD1 as D (5 bases). V was clipped by 3 bases and J by 6 bases, with 16 bases between them. CDR3 length: 15 amino acids. Germline assignment: CDR1 SGDLS and CDR2 YYNGEE. The complete variable domain, with remaining parts taken from reference TRBV9 and TRBJ2-1, reads DSGVTQTPKHLITATGQRVTLRCSPRSGDLSVYWYQQSLDQGLQFLIQYYNGEERAKGNILERFSAQQFPDLHSELNLSSLELGDSALYFCASSAQAPRGNEQFFGPGTRLTVL.

This clonotype was seen at least ten times. The chain joins TRBV4-2 to TRBJ1-4; D call uncertain. Germline V CDR1 and CDR2: LGHNA, YNFKEQ. V was clipped by 3 bases and J by 14 bases, with 16 bases between them. The CDR3 contains 13 residues. DNA for the CDR3: TGTGCCAGCAGCCAGTCTATCAGCGTTTCGCTGTTTTTT. It codes for CASSQSISVSLFF.

The table lists this clonotype with many counts. The rearrangement uses TRBV30 and TRBJ1-1; TRBD1 is a possible D gene (5 bases). V was shortened by 1 base and J by 2 bases, with 8 bases between the two germline ends. CDR1 and CDR2 from the germline V gene are GTSNPN and SVGIG (reference sequence). The CDR3 totals 13 residues. The CDR3 coding sequence is TGTGCCTGGAGTGCGGGGCTTAACACTGAAGCTTTCTTT. This encodes CAWSAGLNTEAFF.

This clonotype was recorded many times. This sequence joins TRBV25-1 and TRBJ2-2; TRBD1 agrees at 9 bases. J was trimmed by 3 bases and V by 2 bases; bases with no gene match: 4. Germline assignment: CDR1 MGHDK and CDR2 SYGVNS. This CDR3 is 16 amino acids long. The CDR3 coding sequence is TGTGCCAGCAGTGAAACAGGGGGCGTCGACACCGGGGAGCTGTTTTTT. Translation gives CASSETGGVDTGELFF.

In its sample, this clonotype was seen many times. J is TRBJ1-5 and V is TRBV4-1, with 9 bases identical to TRBD1. The CDR3 contains 16 residues. CDR1 is MGHRA, CDR2 YSYEKL, per germline. V was pared by 0 bases and J by 6 bases, with 6 bases of the junction left unmatched. The CDR3 loop reads CASSQDRGQGSQPQHF. As DNA, the CDR3 is TGCGCCAGCAGCCAAGATAGAGGACAGGGGAGTCAGCCCCAGCATTTT.